The rows below give T cell receptor beta chains drawn from one sample of a study of CD8 T cells in ankylosing spondylitis. TCRdb fed the 5' RACE reads into MiXCR, producing one record per CDR3 protein. Altogether 200,000 to 300,000 distinct CDR3 sequences are present, about 10% being singletons, with the ten largest covering about 6.8%. The sample taken for sequencing was blood, either unsorted or a sorted T cell fraction (not recorded which). The origin of the receptors is a male donor with ankylosing spondylitis or in good health (not recorded which). CDR3s include the opening cysteine and the closing phenylalanine or tryptophan. Some rows mark clone size as missing; the rest say once, few, many or name a class of expanded clone.

>few|TRBV28|14
CASCDRRSNQPQHF
>few|TRBV29-1|11
CSVEPGIEAFF
>NA|TRBV29-1|14
CSVEGGQGGEKLFF
>few|TRBV7-2|14
CASSYAGGKTEAFF
>many|TRBV5-1|16
CASSGQDKALTYEQYF
>many|TRBV7-2|17
CASSLPPRGKVYTEAFF
>few|TRBV5-5|13
CASSLGRVAEQFF
>NA|TRBV5-1|15
CASRRGGDSYNEQFF
>few|TRBV2|13
CASINTGMPEAFF
>NA|TRBV20-1|11
CSPRGDGVQYF
>many|TRBV12-3/TRBV12-4|15
CASTDNPSSGNTIYF
>many|TRBV10-3|16
CAISEAPPALNNEQFF
>many|TRBV20-1|16
CSARDFGPSSTDTQYF
>few|TRBV11-2|16
CASSRGGGPLLDTQYF
>NA|TRBV4-1|15
CASSQDWGGPGELFF
>many|TRBV29-1|13
CSVSAVKNYGYTF
>many|TRBV12-3/TRBV12-4|15
CASSTTGTSGYEQYF
>many|TRBV28|13
CASSPPTDNEQFF
>few|TRBV2|13
CASIRSGGTEAFF
>NA|TRBV12-3/TRBV12-4|15
CASSFGLAGYTEAFF
>NA|TRBV6-5|18
CASSYSIPGSGSYNEQFF
>NA|TRBV18|17
CASSRGGLRPMNTEAFF
>NA|TRBV15|15
CATSNEGQGTYEQYF
>many|TRBV12-3/TRBV12-4|13
CASSEIDRYEQYF
>NA|TRBV29-1|12
CSVVSGANVLTF
>many|TRBV5-1|13
CASSSDGAYEQYF
>many|TRBV12-3/TRBV12-4|16
CASTLDRVDSGNTIYF
>many|TRBV5-8|14
CASRIPRQRFEQFF
>NA|TRBV9|14
CASSRRTDTDTQYF
>NA|TRBV20-1|13
CSAQGAGSYEQYF
>NA|TRBV14|15
CASSPWTSGEETQYF
>few|TRBV7-2|14
CASSLSRASTEAFF
>many|TRBV29-1|14
CSVTRTGGSYEQYF
>many|TRBV21-1|18
CASSSQVDPATFGTEAFF
>many|TRBV5-5|15
CASSFRQAGIWELFF
>many|TRBV20-1|15
CSATRHLPRGNEQFF
>NA|TRBV28|14
CASIEDREDEKLFF
>many|TRBV29-1|14
CSARDSGGPGELFF
>many|TRBV20-1|14
CSARGGRGKETQYF
>NA|TRBV7-2|13
CASSFLGGAEQYF
>many|TRBV6-1|13
CASSEGTHNEQFF
>NA|TRBV12-3/TRBV12-4|14
CASSLGGDGETQYF
>NA|TRBV10-2|15
CASSEPAGGMDEQFF
>many|TRBV27|14
CASRPDPAPGTQYF
>NA|TRBV27|15
CASSLSEPAGYGYTF
>NA|TRBV7-2|15
CASSLSVGRYYEQFF